Each of the 6 T cell receptor beta chains below was sequenced from the same sample in a study of Ad26.COV2.S vaccination and SARS-CoV-2 variants. Noted treatment: over 15 received Ad26.COV2.S at low or high dose, single or two shots; roughly 5 received placebo; per-sample allocation not given. Following the first vaccine or placebo injection, samples were taken on day 63. Generated by immunoSEQ multiplex PCR, the TCRdb table keeps only in-frame clones and is missing some. The sample lists roughly 700,000 clones; roughly 90% were seen once. The material sequenced was peripheral blood, taken in a trial of Ad26.COV2.S vaccine versus placebo. Source of these receptors: a person aged 18 to 65 who received the Ad26.COV2.S COVID-19 vaccine or a placebo.

This clone was found once. The CDR3 DNA sequence: TGTGCCAGCAGCTTAGGACGGACCCAGGGGGCTAGTAATGAAAAACTGTTTTTT. Residues: CASSLGRTQGASNEKLFF. The J gene is TRBJ1-4, the V gene TRBV7-8; TRBD1 matches 8 bases. J was trimmed by 4 bases and V by 1 base; bases with no gene match: 11. CDR1 is SGHVS, CDR2 FQNEAQ, per germline. This CDR3 is 18 amino acids long.

The J gene is TRBJ1-5, the V gene TRBV24-1; D unclear. The CDR3 spans 12 residues. Germline V lookup: CDR1 KGHDR, CDR2 SFDVKD. The germline V and J ends were trimmed by 9 bases and 4 bases, with 9 bases remaining between them. As DNA, the CDR3 is TGTGCCACCGGGCAGCATAATCAGCCCCAGCATTTT. Its translation is CATGQHNQPQHF.

For the CDR3, the DNA is TGCGCCAGCAGCAGAGGACTAGCGGGAGTTAGGGGGCAAGAGACCCAGTACTTC. It encodes CASSRGLAGVRGQETQYF. The chain couples TRBV5-1 to TRBJ2-5; 13 bases agree with TRBD2. Germline V gives CDR1 SGHRS, CDR2 YFSETQ. With V trimmed by 4 bases and J by 2 bases, 11 bases remained unmatched. The CDR3 consists of 18 residues.

Concerning this clone: The same CDR3 can be traced to other DNA sequences in this sample. This chain connects TRBV7-2 to TRBJ1-2, with TRBD1 identical over 7 bases. V shed 6 bases and J 4 bases; nucleotides not matched to a gene: 11. The CDR3 has 15 amino acids. The germline V gene has CDR1 SGHTA and CDR2 FQGNSA. The CDR3 DNA follows: TGTGCCAGCAGTCCCGACAGGGATCCCCTCTATGGCTACACCTTC. Its translation: CASSPDRDPLYGYTF.

The rearrangement uses TRBV5-1 and TRBJ2-7; D is perhaps TRBD1 (6 bases). V was shortened by 4 bases and J by 4 bases, with 18 bases between the two germline ends. Per germline, CDR1 SGHRS and CDR2 YFSETQ. The CDR3 extends over 15 amino acids. The CDR3 loop is CASSPEGVSGYEQYF. The CDR3 region has the DNA TGCGCCAGCAGCCCCGAGGGGGTCTCTGGATACGAGCAGTACTTC.

This chain uses TRBV7-8 with TRBJ2-1; D possibly matches TRBD1 or TRBD2 (5 bases each). Germline CDR1 SGHVS, CDR2 FQNEAQ. CDR3 size: 14 residues. The V gene lost 6 bases and the J gene lost 0 bases, with 9 bases spanning the gap. Here the CDR3 reads CASRRGLSYNEQFF. The CDR3 DNA reads as TGTGCCAGCAGGAGGGGCCTCTCCTACAATGAGCAGTTCTTC.